This T cell receptor beta chain stems from a study of response to subunit inactivated influenza vaccine. A single record per CDR3 protein comes from TCRdb applying MiXCR to the RT-PCR reads. Of fewer than 750,000 distinct CDR3 sequences listed, around 15% were seen once; the top ten hold roughly 11%. Germline V gives CDR1 DFQATT, CDR2 SNEGSKA (reference sequence). The CDR3 has 14 residues. V shed 1 base and J 9 bases; nucleotides not matched to a gene: 6. This TCR was recovered from a middle-aged man who received an inactivated influenza vaccine. Sequenced material: PBMCs from blood, taken 11 to 12 days after vaccination. V gene TRBV20-1 combines with J gene TRBJ2-2; 9 bases fit TRBD2. CDR3 coding DNA: TGCAGTGCTAGAGTCGGCGGGGGGGCCCGGGAGCTGTTTTTT. Residues: CSARVGGGARELFF.